The source of this T cell receptor (beta chain) is a study of T cell responses to AZD1222 COVID-19 vaccine. Study findings and constraints: Donors were chiefly white British, with a greater number of females, and clonal diversity was perhaps underestimated. At baseline, seropositivity was found in only a handful of AZD1222 recipients. Without day 14 samples, only post-peak T cell repertoires were studied. Vaccination with two AZD1222 doses was followed by a rise in Spike-specific TCR breadth and depth.

Worth noting for this clone: The antigen is undetermined.

Measured with immunoSEQ multiplex PCR; TCRdb has only the in-frame clones, and not every one. Of more than 250,000 clones in the sample, over 90% were seen once. The length of the CDR3 is 15 residues. Germline lookup yields CDR1 MDHEN and CDR2 SYDVKM. The V end was cut by 4 bases, the J end by 0 bases, with 10 bases between. The chain couples TRBV28 to TRBJ1-5; D is uncertain. The TCR originated in an adult in good health. This specimen consisted of peripheral blood, obtained on day 0 of AZD1222 vaccination. The CDR3 coding sequence is TGTGCCAGCAGTTCGACGGGCTATAGCAATCAGCCCCAGCATTTT. Translation: CASSSTGYSNQPQHF.